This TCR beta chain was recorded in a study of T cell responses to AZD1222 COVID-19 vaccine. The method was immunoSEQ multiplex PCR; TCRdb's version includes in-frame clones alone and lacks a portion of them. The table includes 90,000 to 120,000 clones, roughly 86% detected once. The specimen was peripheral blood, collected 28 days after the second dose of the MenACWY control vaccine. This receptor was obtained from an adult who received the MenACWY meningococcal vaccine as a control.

The CDR3 loop is CASSQGSTRSTDTQYF. The CDR3 DNA is TGTGCCAGCAGCCAGGGGTCGACACGAAGCACAGATACGCAGTATTTT. The chain links TRBV14 to TRBJ2-3; no reliable D call. Trimming pared 3 bases from V and 0 bases from J, leaving 13 bases between. CDR3 size: 16 residues. Germline CDR1 is SGHDN and CDR2 is FVKESK.